The sequence of this T cell receptor beta chain was determined in a study of blood T cell repertoires in COVID-19. About the study: Italy, Spain and the United States were the sources of the convalescent and acute COVID-19 samples.

Recovery among Cohort 3 donors was established by two negative PCRs, clearance, or symptom resolution. Germline loops: CDR1 SEHNR, CDR2 FQNEAQ (reference sequence). The CDR3 has 14 residues. V was trimmed by 0 bases and J by 7 bases, leaving 12 bases between them. Libraries were prepared by immunoSEQ multiplex PCR; TCRdb keeps only in-frame clonotypes and omits some of them. The data contain 190,000 or so clones, roughly four fifths of them singletons. The sequence was collected from a man aged 35-49 years who had recovered from COVID-19. This chain uses TRBV7-9 with TRBJ1-2; D ambiguous. Material: PBMCs or T cells enriched from blood (not recorded which). DNA for the CDR3: TGTGCCAGCAGCTTAGCAGCGGTAGGCTCTGGCTACACCTTC. Its protein product is CASSLAAVGSGYTF.